This T cell receptor (beta chain) was found in a study of T-cell reconstitution after alpha-beta-depleted transplantation in children. Findings and caveats of the study: Several patients had high TCRbeta diversity at day 60; it came from surviving recipient T cells and thymic progenitors. About two months after transplant, alpha-beta T cells reportedly came from several hundred expanded graft clones.

This clonotype was observed a handful of times. Its antigen is not known. The ends lost 4 bases at V and 4 bases at J; junction bases unmatched: 3. This CDR3 contains 12 residues. Germline V CDR1 and CDR2: DFQATT, SNEGSKA (reference sequence). Unique molecular identifiers featured in how the TCRbeta library was prepared. TCRdb re-analysed the PCR reads in MiXCR, keeping a single row per CDR3 protein. This table has approximately 47,000 distinct CDR3 sequences, about 47% appearing once. Sequencing used peripheral blood, obtained before TCRalphabeta/CD19-depleted stem cell transplant. The clonotype originates from a boy younger than two with SCID, due to receive a stem cell transplant. The chain combines TRBV20-1 with TRBJ1-1; 7 nucleotides line up with TRBD1. In DNA, the CDR3 is TGCAGTGCTACCCAGGGGGGCACTGAAGCTTTCTTT. This encodes CSATQGGTEAFF.